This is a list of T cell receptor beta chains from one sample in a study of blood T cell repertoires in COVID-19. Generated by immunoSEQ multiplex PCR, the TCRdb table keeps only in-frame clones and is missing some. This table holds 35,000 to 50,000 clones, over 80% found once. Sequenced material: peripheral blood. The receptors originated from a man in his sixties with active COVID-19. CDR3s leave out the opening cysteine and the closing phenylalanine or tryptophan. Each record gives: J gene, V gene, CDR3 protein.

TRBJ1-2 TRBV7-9 ASSPGGQRTRGYT
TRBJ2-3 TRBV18 ASSPSTSGTGTDTQY
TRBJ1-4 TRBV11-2 ASSAGPGIGEKLF
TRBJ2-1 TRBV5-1 ASSLVTGGNEQF
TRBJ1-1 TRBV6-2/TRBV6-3 ASSYSGRQRQNTEAF
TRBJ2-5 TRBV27 ASSRAGVGETQY
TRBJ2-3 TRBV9 ASSPQAGLSTDTQY
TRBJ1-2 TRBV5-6 ASSLVGDGYT
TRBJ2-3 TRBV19 ASSGTSGGHPSTDTQY
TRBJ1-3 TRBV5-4 ASSSPGHIEGNTIY
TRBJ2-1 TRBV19 ASSRTRNGYNEQF
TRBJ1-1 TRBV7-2 ASSSSRDWTEAF
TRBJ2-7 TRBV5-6 ASSLQVTTADEQY
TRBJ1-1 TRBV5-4 ASSGGQGISTEAF